A selection of T cell receptor beta chains follows, all from one sample in a study of blood T cell repertoires in COVID-19. Measured with immunoSEQ multiplex PCR; TCRdb has only the in-frame clones, and not every one. The sample yields roughly 73,000 clones, about 88% seen once. The source material was peripheral blood. These TCRs come from an older man with acute or convalescent COVID-19. CDR3s include the opening cysteine and the closing phenylalanine or tryptophan. D genes are given only for firm matches. Not every row has a clone size; where given, it reads once, few, many or a size class.

v_call	d_call	clone_size	j_call	cdr3_nt	cdr3_aa
TRBV19	.	once	TRBJ2-3	TGTGCCAGTAAGGAGCGTCCTGCCGCAGATACGCAGTATTTT	CASKERPAADTQYF
TRBV27	.	.	TRBJ2-3	TGTGCCTCGAAGGGGTATAACACAGATACGCAGTATTTT	CASKGYNTDTQYF
TRBV5-4	.	once	TRBJ2-7	TGTGCCAGCAGTAAGCAGGAGGTCGGTTACGAGCAGTACTTC	CASSKQEVGYEQYF
TRBV5-1	.	.	TRBJ2-5	TGCGCCAGCAGCTTAGAGGAGACCCAGTACTTC	CASSLEETQYF
TRBV13	TRBD1	.	TRBJ2-3	TGTGCCAGCAGCCTCGGACAGGGGGCTGATACGCAGTATTTT	CASSLGQGADTQYF
TRBV7-2	.	.	TRBJ1-1	TGTGCCAGCAGCCAAATTTGGACAAGCACTGAAGCTTTCTTT	CASSQIWTSTEAFF
TRBV4-1	TRBD1	.	TRBJ1-3	TGCGCCAGCAGCCACCGAAAGACAGGGAACTCTGGAAACACCATATATTTT	CASSHRKTGNSGNTIYF
TRBV7-9	TRBD2	.	TRBJ2-3	TGTGCCAGCAGCCCTTTGCGGGGGGGAGACACAGATACGCAGTATTTT	CASSPLRGGDTDTQYF
TRBV4-1	.	.	TRBJ2-7	TGCGCCAGCAGCCAAGTAGTTCTAGGGGACTACGAGCAGTACTTC	CASSQVVLGDYEQYF
TRBV30	.	.	TRBJ2-7	TGTGCCTGGACTACAGGGCCCTACGAGCAGTACTTC	CAWTTGPYEQYF
TRBV19	TRBD2	.	TRBJ2-3	TGTGCCAGTAGTGTCGGGACTAGCGGGACTAGCACAGATACGCAGTATTTT	CASSVGTSGTSTDTQYF
TRBV6-2/TRBV6-3	.	.	TRBJ1-1	TGTGCCAGCAGTTATACAGGGATGAACACTGAAGCTTTCTTT	CASSYTGMNTEAFF
TRBV27	TRBD1	.	TRBJ2-3	TGTGCCAGCAGCCTGGATCTTACGGGACAGAAGTTCGGTACGCAGTATTTT	CASSLDLTGQKFGTQYF
TRBV19	TRBD1	.	TRBJ2-7	TGTGCCAGTAGCTCAGGGGGAGAGCAGTACTTC	CASSSGGEQYF
TRBV13	TRBD2	.	TRBJ2-2	TGTGCCAGCAGCTATAGCGGGAGGACGAACACCGGGGAGCTGTTTTTT	CASSYSGRTNTGELFF
TRBV5-1	.	.	TRBJ2-3	TGCGCCAGCAGCTTGGACGCAGGAAGCACAGATACGCAGTATTTT	CASSLDAGSTDTQYF
TRBV6-6	.	.	TRBJ1-2	TGTGCCAGCAGTGAGGAGGGCTATGGCTACACCTTC	CASSEEGYGYTF
TRBV6-5	.	.	TRBJ2-2	TGTGCCAGCAGTCCGCCCGGGAGAAACACCGGGGAGCTGTTTTTT	CASSPPGRNTGELFF
TRBV6-6	TRBD1	.	TRBJ1-1	TGTGCCAGCAGTTACGGGTACAGGGGGAGGAACACTGAAGCTTTCTTT	CASSYGYRGRNTEAFF
TRBV11-2	TRBD2	once	TRBJ2-7	TGTGCCAGCAGCCGGACTAGCGGGGGCTACGAGCAGTACTTC	CASSRTSGGYEQYF
TRBV2	.	.	TRBJ2-5	TGTGCCAGCAGTGGTAACAGACGAGAGACCCAGTACTTC	CASSGNRRETQYF
TRBV6-6	.	.	TRBJ1-4	TGTGCCAGCAGACAGGTCGCAAATGAAAAACTGTTTTTT	CASRQVANEKLFF
TRBV19	.	.	TRBJ2-6	TGTGCCAGTATGGAAGGGGTTTTGGGGGCCAACGTCCTGACTTTC	CASMEGVLGANVLTF
TRBV12-5	.	.	TRBJ1-1	TGTGCTAGTGGTTTGGTACTCAACAGGCATCGGGAAGCTTTCTTT	CASGLVLNRHREAFF
TRBV5-1	.	.	TRBJ1-6	TGCGCCAGCAGCCTGGGGACTTATTCACCCCTCCACTTT	CASSLGTYSPLHF
TRBV18	.	.	TRBJ1-1	TGTGCCAGCTCACCACCGGCACAGACGAACACTGAAGCTTTCTTT	CASSPPAQTNTEAFF
TRBV2	TRBD1	few	TRBJ1-5	TGTGCCAGCAGTGGAACAGGGGGTTCACGGCAGCCCCAGCATTTT	CASSGTGGSRQPQHF
TRBV11-3	.	once	TRBJ1-5	TGTGCCAGCAGCTTAGAACAGGGTTCTCAGCCCCAGCATTTT	CASSLEQGSQPQHF
TRBV6-1	.	.	TRBJ2-2	TGTGCCAGCAGTGAACAGACGAACACCGGGGAGCTGTTTTTT	CASSEQTNTGELFF
TRBV5-1	.	.	TRBJ1-1	TGCGCCAGCAGCTTTCAAAAGAACACTGAAGCTTTCTTT	CASSFQKNTEAFF
TRBV3-1/TRBV3-2	.	.	TRBJ1-2	TGTGCCAGCAGCTCCCCCGGGAATGGCTACACCTTC	CASSSPGNGYTF
TRBV7-9	.	.	TRBJ2-6	TGTGCCAGCAGCTCTCAACACTCTGGGGCCAACGTCCTGACTTTC	CASSSQHSGANVLTF
TRBV15	TRBD1	.	TRBJ1-2	TGTGCCACCAGCGCCCGACAGGGAACCTTGGGTGGCTACACCTTC	CATSARQGTLGGYTF
TRBV7-9	TRBD2	.	TRBJ2-1	TGTGCCAGCCGACTAGCGGGGTGGGATGAGCAGTTCTTC	CASRLAGWDEQFF
TRBV6-5	.	.	TRBJ1-5	TGTGCCAGCGGTAGGGGTAGTCAGCCCCAGCATTTT	CASGRGSQPQHF
TRBV10-3	.	.	TRBJ1-6	TGTGCCATCAGTTCCAGGGTCCTCGATTCACCCCTCCACTTT	CAISSRVLDSPLHF
TRBV24-1	.	.	TRBJ1-1	TGTGCCACCAGACCCAGAGGACAGTTAAACACTGAAGCTTTCTTT	CATRPRGQLNTEAFF
TRBV7-9	.	.	TRBJ1-2	TGTGCCAGCAGCTCCATGTGGGGCGGTGGCTACACCTTC	CASSSMWGGGYTF
TRBV6-1	.	few	TRBJ2-5	TGTGCCAGCAGTGAGGCGGCAGGGGTTTATGGAGAGACCCAGTACTTC	CASSEAAGVYGETQYF
TRBV21-1	.	few	TRBJ1-5	TGTGCCAGCAGCAAAGTGGGGGGGGATCAGCCCCAGCATTTT	CASSKVGGDQPQHF
TRBV3-1/TRBV3-2	TRBD1	.	TRBJ2-7	TGTGCCAGCAGCAATCGGGACAGGGGGGCGTACGAGCAGTACTTC	CASSNRDRGAYEQYF
TRBV30	TRBD2	.	TRBJ2-1	TGTGCCTGGAGGCTTGAACTAGCGGGAGGAAATGAGCAGTTCTTC	CAWRLELAGGNEQFF
TRBV6-4	.	.	TRBJ2-2	TGTGCCAGTAGGGGCGAAAGGAACACCGGGGAGCTGTTTTTT	CASRGERNTGELFF
TRBV4-1	.	.	TRBJ1-3	TGCGCCAGCAGCCATCCCCTCGGGGGATTTGCTGGAAACACCATATATTTT	CASSHPLGGFAGNTIYF
TRBV4-1	TRBD1	.	TRBJ1-6	TGCGCCAGCAGCCTACCGGACAGGGCTAATTCACCCCTCCACTTT	CASSLPDRANSPLHF
TRBV3-1/TRBV3-2	.	.	TRBJ2-7	TGTGCCAGCAGCCAAGGCGTTCACACTAGGTTAAACGAGCAGTACTTC	CASSQGVHTRLNEQYF
TRBV5-6	.	.	TRBJ1-6	TGTGCCAGCAGCTTGCAAGCTAATTCACCCCTCCACTTT	CASSLQANSPLHF
TRBV30	TRBD1	few	TRBJ2-7	TGTGCCTGGAGTGTACAGGGGGCCCATCGGCAGTACTTC	CAWSVQGAHRQYF
TRBV18	.	.	TRBJ2-3	TGTGCCAGCTCACTCCGGGACATGAGCACAGATACGCAGTATTTT	CASSLRDMSTDTQYF
TRBV2	.	.	TRBJ2-7	TGTGCCAGCAGTGAACTAGTGACAGGTAACGAGCAGTACTTC	CASSELVTGNEQYF
TRBV6-1	.	.	TRBJ1-2	TGTGCCAGCAGCGAAGCAACCGGACTGTACTATGGCTACACCTTC	CASSEATGLYYGYTF
TRBV7-9	TRBD2	.	TRBJ2-1	TGTGCCAGCAGCTTAGGCCCTCCTCGGACTAGCGTTGCCTACAATGAGCAGTTCTTC	CASSLGPPRTSVAYNEQFF
TRBV29-1	TRBD1	once	TRBJ2-3	TGCAGCGTTGGGGACAGGGCCCCGGATACGCAGTATTTT	CSVGDRAPDTQYF
TRBV5-4	.	.	TRBJ2-3	TGTGCCAGCAGCTCAGGACAGCCGCGATCTTACACAGATACGCAGTATTTT	CASSSGQPRSYTDTQYF
TRBV29-1	TRBD1	few	TRBJ1-2	TGCAGCGCTAGACAGGGACTCTTCTATGGCTACACCTTC	CSARQGLFYGYTF